The entry below gives a single T cell receptor beta chain sequence along with its context. Between the trimmed V and J ends, which lost 0 bases and 3 bases, there was a span of 20 bases. The CDR3 runs 19 residues. CDR1 is MGHRA and CDR2 is YSYEKL in the germline V gene. This entry is derived from a study of cytomegalovirus exposure and HLA in healthy donors. Across the study: Of the donors genotyped, approximately 410 in all, 80% to 85% fell in the Caucasian-associated ancestry cluster.

PCR involved 60 Vbeta and 13 Jbeta primers. This table comes from immunoSEQ multiplex PCR, and its TCRdb copy is limited to in-frame clones, with some not included. The table lists 200,000 to 250,000 clones. The source material was PBMCs. This TCR was sampled from a young woman in good health and CMV-seropositive. V and J are TRBV4-1 and TRBJ2-2; tentative D call: TRBD1 (6 bases). The CDR3 spells CASSQDRSQGWVDTGELFF. The DNA of the CDR3 is TGCGCCAGCAGCCAAGATAGATCGCAGGGGTGGGTTGACACCGGGGAGCTGTTTTTT.